These 7 T cell receptor beta chains were all obtained from the same sample, sequenced in a study of GPR56 and killer-like receptors on CD4 memory cells. Five CD4+ populations, defined by killer cell lectin-like receptor and GPR56 markers, were sorted by FACS. With the reads reprocessed, TCRdb shows one record per CDR3 protein and no DNA. This sample's table reports about 2,200 distinct CDR3 sequences. Sequencing was done on a sample of memory CD4+ T cells from blood. The origin of the receptors is a human donor in good health.

This clonotype shows up as large by frequency. V and J are TRBV6-1 and TRBJ2-3. Germline-derived CDR1 and CDR2 are MNHNS and SASEGT. This CDR3 is 13 amino acids long. CDR3 sequence: CATQGFGRDTQYF.

The chain carries TRBV6-1 and TRBJ2-3; as DNA is missing, the TRBD1 call by TCRdb cannot be tested. Looked up from germline, CDR1 is MNHNS and CDR2 is SASEGT. CDR3 length: 15 amino acids. The CDR3 here is CASRTTGTSTDTQYF.

This clonotype is called medium-sized based on its frequency. The rearrangement joins TRBV29-1 to TRBJ1-1; the TRBD1 assignment by TCRdb is unverifiable without DNA. Per germline, CDR1 SQVTM and CDR2 ANQGSEA. The CDR3 loop spans 14 amino acids. CDR3 sequence reads: CSATDRGKNTEAFF.

The chain couples TRBV6-5 to TRBJ1-6. Germline CDR1 is MNHEY and CDR2 is SVGAGI. The CDR3 has 16 amino acids. The CDR3 loop is CASRRPTRTANSPLHF.

This sequence joins TRBV5-5 and TRBJ1-1; TCRdb's D call of TRBD1 is untestable without DNA. There are 14 residues in the CDR3. The germline gives CDR1 SGHKS, CDR2 YYEKEE (reference sequence). CDR3: CASSLSYRRAEAFF. The full variable domain, in which reference TRBV5-5 and TRBJ1-1 provide the parts outside the CDR3, is DAGVTQSPTHLIKTRGQQVTLRCSPISGHKSVSWYQQVLGQGPQFIFQYYEKEERGRGNFPDRFSARQFPNYSSELNVNALLLGDSALYLCASSLSYRRAEAFFGQGTRLTVV.

Judged by frequency, this clonotype is medium-sized. The gene calls are TRBV12-3 or TRBV12-4 and TRBJ1-6; absent DNA, TCRdb's TRBD1 call cannot be checked. The CDR3 runs 15 residues. CDR3 loop: CASSLSTGGNSPLHF.

CDR3 protein: CASSLQSSGNTIYF. This chain joins TRBV12-3 or TRBV12-4 and TRBJ1-3. The CDR3 totals 14 residues.